The T cell receptor beta chain described here comes from a study of CD8 T cells in ankylosing spondylitis. TCRdb re-derived calls from the 5' RACE reads in MiXCR, one entry per CDR3 protein. The table shows 150,000 to 200,000 distinct CDR3 sequences, with over 10% occurring only once. Remarks on this clonotype: This clone may be a read error of a much larger clone one base away.

The CDR3 is made up of 14 amino acids. Germline V gene sequence: CDR1 DFQATT, CDR2 SNEGSKA (reference sequence). Sequences were obtained from blood, either unsorted or a sorted T cell fraction (not recorded which). The V call is TRBV20-1, the J call TRBJ2-7; TRBD2 might be the D (6 bases). This TCR was recovered from a female donor with ankylosing spondylitis or in good health (not recorded which). CDR3 coding DNA: TGCAGTGCTAGAGATCCACGGAGGGGCTACGAGCAGTGCTTC. It yields the protein CSARDPRRGYEQCF.